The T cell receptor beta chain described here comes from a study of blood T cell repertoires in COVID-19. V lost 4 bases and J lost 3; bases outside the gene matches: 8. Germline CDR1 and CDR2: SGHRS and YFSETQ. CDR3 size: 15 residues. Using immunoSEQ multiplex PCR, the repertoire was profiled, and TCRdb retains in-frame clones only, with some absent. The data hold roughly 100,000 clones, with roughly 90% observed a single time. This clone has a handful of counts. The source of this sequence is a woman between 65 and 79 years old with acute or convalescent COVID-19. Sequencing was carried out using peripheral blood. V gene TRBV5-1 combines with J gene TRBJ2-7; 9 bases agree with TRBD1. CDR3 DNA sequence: TGCGCCAGCAGCGCACGGGGACAGGGCTTCTACGAGCAGTACTTC. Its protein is CASSARGQGFYEQYF.